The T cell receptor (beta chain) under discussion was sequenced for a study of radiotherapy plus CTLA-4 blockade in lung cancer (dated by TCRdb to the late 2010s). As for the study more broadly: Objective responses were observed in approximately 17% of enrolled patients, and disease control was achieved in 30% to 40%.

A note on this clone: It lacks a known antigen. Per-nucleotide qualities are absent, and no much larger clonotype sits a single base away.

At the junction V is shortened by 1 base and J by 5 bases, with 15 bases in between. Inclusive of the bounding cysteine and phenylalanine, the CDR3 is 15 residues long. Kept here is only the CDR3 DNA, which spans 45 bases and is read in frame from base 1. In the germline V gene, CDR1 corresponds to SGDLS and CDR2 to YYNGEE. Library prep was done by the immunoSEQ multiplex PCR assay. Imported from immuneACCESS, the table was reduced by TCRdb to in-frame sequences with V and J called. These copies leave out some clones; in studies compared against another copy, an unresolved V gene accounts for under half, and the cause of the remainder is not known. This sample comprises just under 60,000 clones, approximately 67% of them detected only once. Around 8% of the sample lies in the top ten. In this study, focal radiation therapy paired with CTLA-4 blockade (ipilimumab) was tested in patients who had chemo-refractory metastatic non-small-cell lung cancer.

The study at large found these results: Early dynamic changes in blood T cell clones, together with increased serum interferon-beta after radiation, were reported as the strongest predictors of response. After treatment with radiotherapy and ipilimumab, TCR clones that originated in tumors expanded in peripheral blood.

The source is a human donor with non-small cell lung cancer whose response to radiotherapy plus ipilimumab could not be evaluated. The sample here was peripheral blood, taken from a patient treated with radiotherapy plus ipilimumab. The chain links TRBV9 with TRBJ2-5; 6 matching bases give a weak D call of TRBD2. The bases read TGTGCCAGCAGCGTATTGGGGGGAGGAGGTGAGACCCAGTACTTC. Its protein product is CASSVLGGGGETQYF.